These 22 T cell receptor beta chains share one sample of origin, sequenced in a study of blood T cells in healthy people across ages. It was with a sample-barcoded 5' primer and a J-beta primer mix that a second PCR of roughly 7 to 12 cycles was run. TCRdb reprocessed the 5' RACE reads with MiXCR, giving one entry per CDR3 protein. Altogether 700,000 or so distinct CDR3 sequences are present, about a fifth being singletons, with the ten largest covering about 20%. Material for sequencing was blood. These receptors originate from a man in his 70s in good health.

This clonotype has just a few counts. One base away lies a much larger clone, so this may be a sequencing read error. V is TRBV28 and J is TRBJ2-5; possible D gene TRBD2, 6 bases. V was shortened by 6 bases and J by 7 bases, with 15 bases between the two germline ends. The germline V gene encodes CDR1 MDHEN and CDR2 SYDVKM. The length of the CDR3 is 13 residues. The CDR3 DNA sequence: TGTGCCAGCAGACGCGGGGCCCCATCGACCCAGTACTTC. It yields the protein CASRRGAPSTQYF.

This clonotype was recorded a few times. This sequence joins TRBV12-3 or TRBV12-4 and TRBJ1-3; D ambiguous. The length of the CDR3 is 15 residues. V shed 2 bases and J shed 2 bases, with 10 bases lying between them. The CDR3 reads CASSLPGITGNTIYF. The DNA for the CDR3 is TGTGCCAGCAGTTTACCGGGTATCACTGGAAACACCATATATTTT.

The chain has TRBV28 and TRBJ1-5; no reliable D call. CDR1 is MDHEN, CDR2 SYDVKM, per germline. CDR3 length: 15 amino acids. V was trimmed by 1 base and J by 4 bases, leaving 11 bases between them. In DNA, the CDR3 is TGTGCCAGCAGTTTATACGGTCAGAGAAATCAGCCCCAGCATTTT. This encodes CASSLYGQRNQPQHF. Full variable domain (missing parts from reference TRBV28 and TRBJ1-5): DVKVTQSSRYLVKRTGEKVFLECVQDMDHENMFWYRQDPGLGLRLIYFSYDVKMKEKGDIPEGYSVSREKKERFSLILESASTNQTSMYLCASSLYGQRNQPQHFGDGTRLSIL.

CDR3 sequence: CASSVVGAGADTQYF. The CDR3 DNA follows: TGTGCCAGCAGCGTAGTTGGTGCTGGGGCAGATACGCAGTATTTT. The chain carries TRBV9 and TRBJ2-3, with D unresolved. The CDR3 consists of 15 residues. CDR1 is SGDLS and CDR2 is YYNGEE in the germline V gene. V gave up 0 bases and J gave up 4 bases, with 12 bases separating them. Complete variable domain (other parts from reference TRBV9 and TRBJ2-3): DSGVTQTPKHLITATGQRVTLRCSPRSGDLSVYWYQQSLDQGLQFLIQYYNGEERAKGNILERFSAQQFPDLHSELNLSSLELGDSALYFCASSVVGAGADTQYFGPGTRLTVL.

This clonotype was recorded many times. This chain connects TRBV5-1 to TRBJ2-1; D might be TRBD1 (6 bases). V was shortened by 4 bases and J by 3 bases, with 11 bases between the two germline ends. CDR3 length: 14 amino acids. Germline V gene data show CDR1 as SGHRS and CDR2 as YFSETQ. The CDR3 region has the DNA TGCGCCAGCAGCCCTGGGGGCGGCTACAATGAGCAGTTCTTC. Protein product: CASSPGGGYNEQFF.

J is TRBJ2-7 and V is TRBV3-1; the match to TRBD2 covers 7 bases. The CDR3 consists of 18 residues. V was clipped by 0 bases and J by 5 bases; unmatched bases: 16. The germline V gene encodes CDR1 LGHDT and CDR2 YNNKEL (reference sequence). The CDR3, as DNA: TGTGCCAGCAGCCAAGAGAATCCTAGGACTAGTATCGAGAACGAGCAGTACTTC. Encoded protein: CASSQENPRTSIENEQYF.

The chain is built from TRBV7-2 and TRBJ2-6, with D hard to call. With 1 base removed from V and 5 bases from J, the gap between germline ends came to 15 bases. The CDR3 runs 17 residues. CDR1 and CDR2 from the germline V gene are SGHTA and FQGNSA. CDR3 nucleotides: TGTGCCAGCAGCTTAGTGGGCGAACTGAGAAGGGCCAACGTCCTGACTTTC. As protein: CASSLVGELRRANVLTF.

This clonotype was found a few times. The DNA of the CDR3 is TGCGCCAGCAGCTTGACGGGGGCACCTAACTCTGGGGCCAACGTCCTGACTTTC. Amino acids: CASSLTGAPNSGANVLTF. The chain couples TRBV5-1 to TRBJ2-6; D may be TRBD1 or TRBD2 (6 bases each). The CDR3 consists of 18 residues. The germline CDR1 and CDR2 sequences are SGHRS and YFSETQ. The V end lost 1 base, the J end lost 0 bases, and 14 bases lay between the germline ends.

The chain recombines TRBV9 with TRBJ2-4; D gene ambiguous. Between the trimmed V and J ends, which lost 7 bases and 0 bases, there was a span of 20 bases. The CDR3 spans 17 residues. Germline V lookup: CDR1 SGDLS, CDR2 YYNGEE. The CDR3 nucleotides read TGTGCCAGCGCTATTAGGACGGCCCCCTTAGCCAAAAACATTCAGTACTTC. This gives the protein CASAIRTAPLAKNIQYF.

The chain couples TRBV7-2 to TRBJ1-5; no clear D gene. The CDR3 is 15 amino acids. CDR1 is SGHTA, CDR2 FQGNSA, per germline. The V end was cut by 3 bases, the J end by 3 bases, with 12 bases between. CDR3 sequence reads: CASSLAVGLNQPQHF. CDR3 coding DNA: TGTGCCAGCAGCTTGGCGGTCGGGCTCAATCAGCCCCAGCATTTT.

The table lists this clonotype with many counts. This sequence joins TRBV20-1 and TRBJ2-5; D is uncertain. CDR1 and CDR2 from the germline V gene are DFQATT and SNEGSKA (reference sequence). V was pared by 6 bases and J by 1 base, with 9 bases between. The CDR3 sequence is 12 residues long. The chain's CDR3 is CSAQRGQETQYF. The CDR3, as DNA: TGCAGTGCCCAGCGAGGCCAAGAGACCCAGTACTTC.

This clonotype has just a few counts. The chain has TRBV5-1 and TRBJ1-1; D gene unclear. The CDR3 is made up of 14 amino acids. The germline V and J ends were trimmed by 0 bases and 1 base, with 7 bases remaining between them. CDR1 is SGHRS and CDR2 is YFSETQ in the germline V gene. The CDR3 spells CASSLAQRNTEAFF. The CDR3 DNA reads TGCGCCAGCAGCTTGGCACAGAGGAACACTGAAGCTTTCTTT. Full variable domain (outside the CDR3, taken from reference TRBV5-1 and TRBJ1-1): KAGVTQTPRYLIKTRGQQVTLSCSPISGHRSVSWYQQTPGQGLQFLFEYFSETQRNKGNFPGRFSGRQFSNSRSEMNVSTLELGDSALYLCASSLAQRNTEAFFGQGTRLTVV.

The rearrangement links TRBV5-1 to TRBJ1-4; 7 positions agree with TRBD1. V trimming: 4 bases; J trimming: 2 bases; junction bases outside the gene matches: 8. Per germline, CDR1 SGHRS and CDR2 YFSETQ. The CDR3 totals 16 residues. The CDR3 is CASSIQGTRTNEKLFF. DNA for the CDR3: TGCGCCAGCAGCATACAGGGGACGCGCACTAATGAAAAACTGTTTTTT.

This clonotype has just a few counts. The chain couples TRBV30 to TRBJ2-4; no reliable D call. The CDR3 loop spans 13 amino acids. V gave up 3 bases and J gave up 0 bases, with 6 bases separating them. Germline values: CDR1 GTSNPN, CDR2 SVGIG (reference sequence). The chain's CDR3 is CAWRPVAKNIQYF. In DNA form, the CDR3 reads TGTGCCTGGAGACCTGTAGCCAAAAACATTCAGTACTTC.

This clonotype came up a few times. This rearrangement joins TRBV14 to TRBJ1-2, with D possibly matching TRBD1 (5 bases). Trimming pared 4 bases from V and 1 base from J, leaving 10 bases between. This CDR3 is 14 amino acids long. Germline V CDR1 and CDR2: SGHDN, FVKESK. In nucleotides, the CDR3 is TGTGCCAGCAGCCCCTACGGGGGTAACTATGGCTACACCTTC. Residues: CASSPYGGNYGYTF.

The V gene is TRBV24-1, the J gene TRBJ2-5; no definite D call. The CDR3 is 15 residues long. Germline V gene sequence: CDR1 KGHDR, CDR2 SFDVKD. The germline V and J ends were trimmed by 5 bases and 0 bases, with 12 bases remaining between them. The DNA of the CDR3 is TGTGCCACCAGTGCAGTAGGCGTGTACCAAGAGACCCAGTACTTC. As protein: CATSAVGVYQETQYF.

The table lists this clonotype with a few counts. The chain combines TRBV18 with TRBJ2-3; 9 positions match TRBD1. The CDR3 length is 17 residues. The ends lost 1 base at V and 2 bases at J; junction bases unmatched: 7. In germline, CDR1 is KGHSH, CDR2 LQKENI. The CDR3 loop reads CASSPRLTGGPTDTQYF. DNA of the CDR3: TGTGCCAGCTCACCACGCCTGACAGGGGGGCCCACAGATACGCAGTATTTT.

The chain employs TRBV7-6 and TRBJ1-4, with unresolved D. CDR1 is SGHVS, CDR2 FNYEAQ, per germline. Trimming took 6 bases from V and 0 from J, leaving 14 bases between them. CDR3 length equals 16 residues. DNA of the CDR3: TGTGCCAGCAGTCCTCGACCCGGGGCAACTAATGAAAAACTGTTTTTT. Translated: CASSPRPGATNEKLFF.

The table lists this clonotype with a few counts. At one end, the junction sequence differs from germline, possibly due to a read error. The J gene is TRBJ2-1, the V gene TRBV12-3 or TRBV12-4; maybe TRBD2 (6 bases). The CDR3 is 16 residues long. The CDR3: CASSSVGEARRNEQSF. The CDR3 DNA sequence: TGTGCCAGCAGCTCCGTGGGGGAGGCGCGTCGCAATGAGCAGTCCTTC.

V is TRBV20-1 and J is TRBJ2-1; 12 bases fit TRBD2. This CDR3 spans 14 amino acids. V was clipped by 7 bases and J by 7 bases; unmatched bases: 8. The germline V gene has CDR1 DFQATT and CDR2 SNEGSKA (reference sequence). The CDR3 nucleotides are TGCAGTGGTTGGGGACTAGCGGGTTATAATGAGCAGTTCTTC. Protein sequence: CSGWGLAGYNEQFF.

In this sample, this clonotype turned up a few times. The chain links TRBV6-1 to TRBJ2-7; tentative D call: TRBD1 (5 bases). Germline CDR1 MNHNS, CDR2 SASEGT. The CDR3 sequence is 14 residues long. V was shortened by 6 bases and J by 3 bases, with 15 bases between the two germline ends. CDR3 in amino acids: CASRLGQGLYEQYF. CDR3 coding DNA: TGTGCCAGCAGGTTGGGGCAGGGCCTCTACGAGCAGTACTTC.

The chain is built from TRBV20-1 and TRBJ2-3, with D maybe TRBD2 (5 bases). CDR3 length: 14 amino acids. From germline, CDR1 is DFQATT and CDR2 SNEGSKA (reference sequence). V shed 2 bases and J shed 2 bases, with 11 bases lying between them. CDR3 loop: CSARHRGITDTQYF. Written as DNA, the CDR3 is TGCAGTGCTAGACATAGAGGGATCACAGATACGCAGTATTTT.